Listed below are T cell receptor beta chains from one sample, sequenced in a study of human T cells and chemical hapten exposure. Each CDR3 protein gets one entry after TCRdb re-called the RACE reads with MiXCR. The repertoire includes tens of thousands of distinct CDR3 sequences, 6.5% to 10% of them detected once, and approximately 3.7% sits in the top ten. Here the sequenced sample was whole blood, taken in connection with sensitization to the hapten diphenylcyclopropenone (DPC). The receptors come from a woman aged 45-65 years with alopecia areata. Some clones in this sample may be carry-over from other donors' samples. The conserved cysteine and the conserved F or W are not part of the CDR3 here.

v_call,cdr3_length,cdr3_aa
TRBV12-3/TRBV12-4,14,ASSSWTSGAEETQY
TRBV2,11,ASTTTGVETQY
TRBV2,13,ASSDSGANTGELF
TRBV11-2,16,ASSLAIPGDRNTGELF
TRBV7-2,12,ASSLGTGSTEAF
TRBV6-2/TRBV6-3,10,ASTGGRNEQF
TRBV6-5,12,ASRPSGDSREQY
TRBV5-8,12,ASSQTGGSTEAF
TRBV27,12,ASSLGGHLYGYT
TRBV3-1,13,ASSPRDSINTEAF
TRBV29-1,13,SVEGGPLWADTQY
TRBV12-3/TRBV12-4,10,ASGDGGIRAF
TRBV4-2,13,ASSQDQGTNTEAF
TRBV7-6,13,ASSLATVDTGELF
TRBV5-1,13,ASSSGQGAGTEAF
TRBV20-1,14,SARVNSGSSYNEQF
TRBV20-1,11,SARDRAQTEAF
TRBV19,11,ASSRTGIQPQH
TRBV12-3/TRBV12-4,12,ASRERESSYEQY
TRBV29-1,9,SVVGAYEQY
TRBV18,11,ASAQDSGNTIY
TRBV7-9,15,ASSLDPYRVSFYGYT
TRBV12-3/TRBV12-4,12,ASSSGGSKNIQY
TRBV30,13,AWSVPGFSNQPQH
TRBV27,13,ASSFTGGGWQPQH
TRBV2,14,ASSVLGISGANVLT
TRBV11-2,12,ASSLDPGGGEQF
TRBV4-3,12,ASSQERGSYEQY
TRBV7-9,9,ASSLDQTQY
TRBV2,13,ASSEADVSNQPQH
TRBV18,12,ASSPIPVADTQY
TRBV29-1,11,SGWGQTNEKLF
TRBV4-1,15,ASSQLTGGSGANVLT
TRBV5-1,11,ASSLAATDTQY
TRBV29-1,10,STIRGRTEAF
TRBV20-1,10,SAMRGTDTQY
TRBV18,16,ASSPLDRTSSYNSPLH
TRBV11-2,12,ASSLGLNNSPLH
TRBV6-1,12,ASSGGEGADTQY
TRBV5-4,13,ASSPSSGGPDTQY
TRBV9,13,ASSVVAGPQETQY
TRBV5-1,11,ASSLVGGDEQY
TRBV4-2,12,ASSQDEEKGEAF
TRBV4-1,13,ASSQDRQGDSPLH
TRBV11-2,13,ASSSLTGVPDTQY
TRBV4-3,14,ASSEGTGFGTDTQY
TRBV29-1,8,SVLNTEAF
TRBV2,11,ASARALQETQY
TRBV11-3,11,ASSLAAGYEQY
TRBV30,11,AWSQLNTDTQY
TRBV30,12,ASAGSQIVNEQY
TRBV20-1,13,SAPNPQGAGNIQY
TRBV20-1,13,SARRGLAGTDTQY
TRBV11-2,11,ASSLGLSNEQF
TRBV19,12,ASSTGTGLDTQY